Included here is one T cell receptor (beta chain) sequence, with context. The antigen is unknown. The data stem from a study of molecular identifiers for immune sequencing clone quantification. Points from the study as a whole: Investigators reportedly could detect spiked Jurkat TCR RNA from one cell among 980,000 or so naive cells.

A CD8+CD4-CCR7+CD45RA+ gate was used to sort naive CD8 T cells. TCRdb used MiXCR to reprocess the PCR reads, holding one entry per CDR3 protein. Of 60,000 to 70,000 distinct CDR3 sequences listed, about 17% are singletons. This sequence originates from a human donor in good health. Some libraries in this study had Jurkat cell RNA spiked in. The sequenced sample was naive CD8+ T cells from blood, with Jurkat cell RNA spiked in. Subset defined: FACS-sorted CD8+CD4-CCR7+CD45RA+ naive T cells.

DNA of the CDR3: TGCGCCAGCAGCCAAGTCTTTGATCGTAATTCACCCCTCCACTTT. This encodes CASSQVFDRNSPLHF. This chain connects TRBV4-1 to TRBJ1-6; D remains ambiguous. The CDR3 is made up of 15 amino acids. CDR1 is MGHRA, CDR2 YSYEKL, per germline. Trimming took off 1 base at V and 6 bases at J, with 10 bases between the two ends.